Below are 21 T cell receptor beta chains sequenced from a single sample in a study of response to subunit inactivated influenza vaccine. Each CDR3 protein is one row after TCRdb ran MiXCR on the RT-PCR reads. The sample lists 530,000 or so distinct CDR3 sequences, 13% to 15% seen once, with over 8.5% in the top ten. Sequences were derived from PBMCs from blood, sampled about 13 days after vaccination. The origin of the receptors is a man over 45 who received an inactivated influenza vaccine.

The rearrangement uses TRBV12-3 or TRBV12-4 and TRBJ1-1; a possible D gene is TRBD1 (5 bases). The germline V and J ends were trimmed by 6 bases and 1 base, with 12 bases remaining between them. The CDR3 totals 14 residues. CDR3 in DNA: TGTGCCAGCAGAAAACAGGTGTCGAACACTGAAGCTTTCTTT. It codes for CASRKQVSNTEAFF.

This clonotype was counted a single time. The gene calls are TRBV5-4 and TRBJ2-7; 8 bases map to TRBD2. V lost 2 bases and J lost 6; bases outside the gene matches: 7. Germline V gene lookup returns CDR1 SGHNT and CDR2 YYREEE (reference sequence). The CDR3 runs to 14 residues. CDR3 bases: TGTGCCAGCAGCTTCGGCACTAGCGGATCCGAGCAGTACTTC. Translating gives CASSFGTSGSEQYF.

Here the CDR3 reads CSARVTANYGYTF. The CDR3 DNA follows: TGCAGTGCTAGAGTGACAGCCAACTATGGCTACACCTTC. V gene TRBV20-1 combines with J gene TRBJ1-2; D perhaps matches TRBD1 (5 bases). The CDR3 consists of 13 residues. In germline, CDR1 is DFQATT, CDR2 SNEGSKA (reference sequence). Trimming took off 1 base at V and 2 bases at J, with 8 bases between the two ends.

The chain links TRBV9 to TRBJ2-1, with 9 bases lining up with TRBD1. Germline V gene lookup returns CDR1 SGDLS and CDR2 YYNGEE. Trimming removed 4 bases from V and 7 bases from J; junction bases left unmatched: 9. The CDR3 spans 15 residues. CDR3 amino acids: CASSTHPGQGNEQFF. CDR3 bases: TGTGCCAGCAGCACACACCCGGGACAGGGAAATGAGCAGTTCTTC.

This chain uses TRBV29-1 with TRBJ1-2; D gene uncertain. Trimming took off 2 bases at V and 12 bases at J, with 16 bases between the two ends. This CDR3 has 12 amino acids. Germline CDR1 is SQVTM and CDR2 is ANQGSEA. This chain's CDR3 is CSVEPSREGHTF. The CDR3, as DNA: TGCAGCGTTGAACCATCGAGGGAGGGCCACACCTTC.

This clonotype was picked up a small number of times. This rearrangement joins TRBV10-3 to TRBJ2-5; D call uncertain. The CDR3 covers 14 residues. V shed 0 bases and J shed 5 bases, with 10 bases lying between them. Germline CDR1 reads ENHRY; CDR2 reads SYGVKD. The CDR3 coding sequence is TGTGCCATCAGTGAGTCTGCAGGCATGGAGACCCAGTACTTC. Translation gives CAISESAGMETQYF.

This CDR3 is CASSQDQGIEQYF. Written as DNA, the CDR3 is TGTGCCAGCAGCCAAGATCAGGGTATCGAGCAGTACTTC. This rearrangement joins TRBV4-2 to TRBJ2-7; the D gene is possibly TRBD1 (5 bases). Germline CDR1 and CDR2: LGHNA and YNFKEQ. The CDR3 spans 13 residues. Between the trimmed V and J ends, which lost 0 bases and 6 bases, there was a span of 9 bases.

This clonotype was seen a few times. The chain recombines TRBV7-8 with TRBJ2-3; 13 bases are a match to TRBD2. In germline, CDR1 is SGHVS, CDR2 FQNEAQ. The V gene end was trimmed by 6 bases and the J gene end by 9 bases; junction bases not matched to a gene: 9. This CDR3 is built from 15 residues. Written as DNA, the CDR3 is TGTGCCAGCAGTCCCCCGGGACTAGCGGGACGGACGCAGTATTTT. It is translated as CASSPPGLAGRTQYF.

This clonotype has only a few counts. The chain combines TRBV7-2 with TRBJ2-7; 8 bases are a match to TRBD2. Germline trimming cut 5 bases from V and 4 bases from J; bases unmatched to any gene: 13. The CDR3 is 16 amino acids. Germline V gives CDR1 SGHTA, CDR2 FQGNSA. CDR3 amino acids: CASSLGGLAGPYEQYF. The CDR3 nucleotides are TGTGCCAGCAGCCTAGGTGGCCTAGCGGGCCCGTACGAGCAGTACTTC.

J is TRBJ1-6 and V is TRBV18; tentatively, D is TRBD1 (6 bases). The CDR3 has 14 amino acids. V lost 2 bases and J 7 bases, leaving 9 bases between the germline ends. The germline V gene encodes CDR1 KGHSH and CDR2 LQKENI. The CDR3 region is CASSPSDSNSPLHF. The DNA of the CDR3 is TGTGCCAGCTCACCATCGGACAGCAATTCACCCCTCCACTTT.

The chain carries TRBV15 and TRBJ2-5; 7 bases are a match to TRBD1. The CDR3 runs 13 residues. V was pared by 9 bases and J by 1 base, with 5 bases of the junction left unmatched. CDR1 and CDR2 from the germline V gene are LNHNV and YYDKDF (reference sequence). The CDR3 protein is CATRKGAQETQYF. As DNA, the CDR3 is TGTGCCACTAGGAAGGGGGCCCAAGAGACCCAGTACTTC.

The chain uses TRBV20-1 and TRBJ1-1, with TRBD1 identical over 8 bases. Germline trimming cut 8 bases from V and 0 bases from J; bases unmatched to any gene: 5. Germline CDR1 is DFQATT and CDR2 is SNEGSKA (reference sequence). CDR3 length equals 13 residues. CDR3 residues: CSRQGALNTEAFF. As DNA, the CDR3 is TGCAGTAGGCAGGGGGCGTTGAACACTGAAGCTTTCTTT.

The V gene is TRBV10-3, the J gene TRBJ2-3, with D maybe TRBD1 (6 bases). The V end was cut by 0 bases, the J end by 9 bases, with 19 bases between. Germline CDR1 is ENHRY and CDR2 is SYGVKD. This CDR3 comprises 16 residues. The CDR3 region is CAISESNGTTIPTQYF. The CDR3 coding sequence is TGTGCCATCAGTGAGTCGAATGGGACAACCATACCCACGCAGTATTTT.

The sample holds a few counts of this clonotype. The V call is TRBV20-1, the J call TRBJ1-1, with D possibly TRBD1 on 5 matching bases. Germline CDR1 DFQATT, CDR2 SNEGSKA (reference sequence). This CDR3 has 13 amino acids. Deletions cut 6 bases from V and 4 bases from J, with 15 bases between. The CDR3: CSAPGVQGTEAFF. In DNA, the CDR3 is TGCAGTGCCCCCGGGGTTCAGGGCACTGAAGCTTTCTTT.

The chain combines TRBV7-2 with TRBJ2-5; D might be TRBD2 (6 bases). Trimming shortened V by 5 bases and J by 2 bases, and 18 bases separated the two germline ends. This CDR3 is built from 16 residues. From germline, CDR1 is SGHTA and CDR2 FQGNSA. The CDR3 bases are TGTGCCAGCAGCGCCCCTTACCGGGACTTGCAAGAGACCCAGTACTTC. This codes for CASSAPYRDLQETQYF.

This sequence joins TRBV29-1 and TRBJ2-3; 8 bases are a match to TRBD2. Germline values: CDR1 SQVTM, CDR2 ANQGSEA. The CDR3 runs to 14 residues. Trimming cost V 5 bases and J 0 bases; bases outside gene matches: 4. The CDR3 region is CSVRAGASTDTQYF. The CDR3 coding sequence is TGCAGCGTTCGAGCGGGGGCCAGCACAGATACGCAGTATTTT.

In this sample, this clonotype turned up many times. The chain combines TRBV6-5 with TRBJ2-7, with 13 bases identical to TRBD2. CDR3 length: 18 residues. V lost 0 bases and J lost 0; bases outside the gene matches: 5. In germline, CDR1 is MNHEY, CDR2 SVGAGI. CDR3 bases: TGTGCCAGCAGTTACTCGACTAGCGGGAGGCCAAGCTCCTACGAGCAGTACTTC. This encodes CASSYSTSGRPSSYEQYF.

This chain uses TRBV28 with TRBJ2-1, with 9 bases matching TRBD1. The CDR3 contains 14 residues. The germline gives CDR1 MDHEN, CDR2 SYDVKM. The V and J ends lost 6 bases and 6 bases, in that order; junction bases with no gene match: 6. CDR3 sequence: CASSRDRVINEQFF. As DNA, the CDR3 is TGTGCCAGCAGCCGGGACAGGGTAATCAATGAGCAGTTCTTC.

The rearrangement uses TRBV27 and TRBJ2-1; D call uncertain. Germline V lookup: CDR1 MNHEY, CDR2 SMNVEV (reference sequence). CDR3 length: 15 residues. V shed 3 bases and J shed 5 bases, with 14 bases lying between them. CDR3 amino acids: CASSLTTLGDNEQFF. CDR3 DNA sequence: TGTGCCAGCAGTTTGACAACACTTGGGGACAATGAGCAGTTCTTC.

This clonotype was found many times. The chain joins TRBV28 to TRBJ1-6; 10 bases agree with TRBD1. The CDR3 is 19 residues long. Germline lookup yields CDR1 MDHEN and CDR2 SYDVKM. J lost 4 bases, V lost 3 bases, and 12 bases had no gene match. The CDR3 loop is CASSFGLLQGQGYNSPLHF. The CDR3 nucleotides are TGTGCCAGCAGTTTCGGGCTCCTTCAGGGACAGGGGTATAATTCACCCCTCCACTTT.

As to this clonotype: One end of the junction fails to match germline, which may point to a read error. The chain combines TRBV9 with TRBJ2-5, with 13 bases identical to TRBD2. This CDR3 is 16 amino acids long. Germline CDR1 reads SGDLS; CDR2 reads YYNGEE. Written as DNA, the CDR3 is TGTGCCAGCAGAGTAGGCGGACTAGCGGGAGACCAGACCCAGTACTTC. Residues: CASRVGGLAGDQTQYF.